The 15 T cell receptor beta chains given below trace back to one sample, sequenced in a study of shared clonotypes between healthy human individuals. Produced via immunoSEQ multiplex PCR; TCRdb's table is partial and in-frame only. The data hold about 2.4 million clones, with around nine tenths observed a single time. Sequenced material: naive CD4+ T cells sorted from blood. Subset noted: CD45RA+ positively selected. These receptors were collected from a man aged 18 to 30 in good health.

The V gene is TRBV5-8, the J gene TRBJ2-1; 10 bases fit TRBD2. The V gene end was trimmed by 4 bases and the J gene end by 3 bases; junction bases not matched to a gene: 4. The CDR3 extends over 15 amino acids. The germline V gene has CDR1 SGHTS and CDR2 YDEGEE. The CDR3 sequence is CASSAGTSDYNEQFF. As DNA, the CDR3 is TGTGCCAGCAGCGCCGGGACTAGCGACTACAATGAGCAGTTCTTC.

The table lists this clone with a few counts. The rearrangement links TRBV4-1 to TRBJ1-4; possible D gene TRBD1, 5 bases. Trimming stripped 4 bases from V and 13 bases from J, with 19 bases between. CDR3 length equals 14 residues. Germline assignment: CDR1 MGHRA and CDR2 YSYEKL. CDR3 protein: CASSRDLVGHALFF. CDR3 bases: TGCGCCAGCAGCCGAGACTTGGTAGGACATGCACTGTTTTTT.

The chain has TRBV27 and TRBJ2-7; 11 nucleotides align to TRBD1. This CDR3 has 17 amino acids. Germline loops: CDR1 MNHEY, CDR2 SMNVEV (reference sequence). The V segment lost 0 bases and the J segment 2 bases; nucleotides outside the gene matches: 6. The CDR3 region has the DNA TGTGCCAGCAGTTTATCGTGGGACAGGGGGATTCCCTACGAGCAGTACTTC. Protein: CASSLSWDRGIPYEQYF.

This chain uses TRBV27 with TRBJ2-5; 8 bases match TRBD1. Trimming took 4 bases from V and 2 from J; bases not matched to a gene: 12. In germline, CDR1 is MNHEY, CDR2 SMNVEV (reference sequence). The CDR3 totals 17 residues. The CDR3 protein is CASSYTLGTGAQETQYF. The CDR3 nucleotides are TGTGCCAGCAGTTATACATTAGGGACAGGAGCTCAAGAGACCCAGTACTTC.

The chain has TRBV7-3 and TRBJ2-1; TRBD2 is a possible D gene (5 bases). The CDR3 has 15 residues. V was cut by 5 bases and J by 0 bases, with 11 bases left in between. Germline V gene sequence: CDR1 SGHTA, CDR2 FQGTGA. The CDR3 nucleotides read TGTGCCAGCAGCCGGACTTCGAGCTCCTACAATGAGCAGTTCTTC. Residues: CASSRTSSSYNEQFF.

The rearrangement joins TRBV19 to TRBJ2-3; 9 positions agree with TRBD1. CDR3 length: 13 residues. From germline, CDR1 is LNHDA and CDR2 SQIVND (reference sequence). With 10 bases clipped from V and 3 bases from J, the junction kept 5 bases outside the gene matches. The CDR3 region is CATLDRGTDTQYF. The CDR3, as DNA: TGTGCCACCCTGGACAGGGGAACAGATACGCAGTATTTT. Full variable domain (outside the CDR3, taken from reference TRBV19 and TRBJ2-3): DGGITQSPKYLFRKEGQNVTLSCEQNLNHDAMYWYRQDPGQGLRLIYYSQIVNDFQKGDIAEGYSVSREKKESFPLTVTSAQKNPTAFYLCATLDRGTDTQYFGPGTRLTVL.

The rearrangement joins TRBV10-3 to TRBJ1-2; D may be TRBD1 (5 bases). In germline, CDR1 is ENHRY, CDR2 SYGVKD. V lost 7 bases and J 8 bases, leaving 14 bases between the germline ends. CDR3 length equals 12 residues. The CDR3 is CAIKGGDGGYTF. CDR3 in DNA: TGTGCCATCAAGGGCGGGGACGGCGGCTACACCTTC.

The chain recombines TRBV6-1 with TRBJ1-6, with 7 bases that match TRBD1. CDR3 length: 14 amino acids. Germline V gene data show CDR1 as MNHNS and CDR2 as SASEGT. Trimming took 5 bases from V and 9 from J; bases not matched to a gene: 7. The CDR3 protein is CASSRDSNSSPLHF. CDR3 sequence (DNA): TGTGCCAGCAGTCGGGACAGTAATTCTTCACCCCTCCACTTT.

The chain employs TRBV4-2 and TRBJ2-1; 8 bases are a match to TRBD2. Unmatched junction bases numbered 7, after V lost 2 bases and J lost 7 bases. Germline V gene sequence: CDR1 LGHNA, CDR2 YNFKEQ. The CDR3 runs to 15 residues. CDR3 nucleotide sequence: TGTGCCAGCAGCCAACCGCCGGCGGGGGGAAATGAGCAGTTCTTC. This translates into CASSQPPAGGNEQFF.

The chain links TRBV30 to TRBJ1-3; D gene unclear. Germline V gene lookup returns CDR1 GTSNPN and CDR2 SVGIG (reference sequence). Trimming stripped 7 bases from V and 0 bases from J, with 13 bases between. The CDR3 length is 14 residues. CDR3 in amino acids: CAFLRRTSGNTIYF. Written as DNA, the CDR3 is TGTGCCTTCCTGCGGAGGACCTCTGGAAACACCATATATTTT.

V usage is TRBV7-9 and J usage is TRBJ2-7; 7 nucleotides align to TRBD2. J gave up 5 bases and V 7 bases, and 11 bases lay outside the gene matches. The CDR3 is made up of 14 amino acids. Looked up from germline, CDR1 is SEHNR and CDR2 is FQNEAQ (reference sequence). CDR3 sequence: CASTNPGLDHEQYF. The DNA for the CDR3 is TGTGCCAGCACCAACCCTGGACTAGATCACGAGCAGTACTTC.

As to this clone: One end of the junction is discordant with germline, which a read error may explain. V is TRBV6-5 and J is TRBJ2-6; D remains ambiguous. There are 15 residues in the CDR3. Germline assignment: CDR1 MNHEY and CDR2 SVGAGI. The chain's CDR3 is CASCYGRPGANVLTF. The CDR3 DNA reads as TGTGCCAGCTGTTACGGCCGCCCTGGGGCCAACGTCCTGACTTTC.

The table lists this clone with a count of one. The identical CDR3 is also encoded by other nucleotide sequences in the sample. CDR3 sequence: CASSLTTSTDTQYF. DNA for the CDR3: TGCGCCAGCAGCTTAACAACGAGCACAGATACGCAGTATTTT. The gene calls are TRBV5-1 and TRBJ2-3; D not resolved. V was cut by 2 bases and J by 0 bases, with 7 bases left in between. Germline values: CDR1 SGHRS, CDR2 YFSETQ. The CDR3 has 14 amino acids.

Notes on this clone: The same CDR3 arises from other DNA sequences in this sample as well. CDR3 nucleotides: TGTGCCAGCAGCTTAGGGGGACAGGGCACTGAAGCTTTCTTT. It is translated as CASSLGGQGTEAFF. The chain uses TRBV7-9 and TRBJ1-1; 9 nucleotides match TRBD1. The germline V gene encodes CDR1 SEHNR and CDR2 FQNEAQ (reference sequence). After removal of 1 base from V and 4 bases from J, the junction contained 1 base not matched to a gene. The length of the CDR3 is 14 residues.

The chain has TRBV20-1 and TRBJ2-4; D is ambiguous. The germline gives CDR1 DFQATT, CDR2 SNEGSKA (reference sequence). Between the trimmed V and J ends, which lost 0 bases and 12 bases, there was a span of 9 bases. The CDR3 extends over 11 amino acids. CDR3 coding DNA: TGCAGTGCTAGAGATTACCCTGATCAGTACTTC. Translation: CSARDYPDQYF.